The clone carrying this T cell receptor beta chain showed up many times. The CDR3 consists of 14 residues. Germline V lookup: CDR1 WSHSY, CDR2 SAAADI. The V and J ends lost 4 bases and 5 bases respectively, with 11 bases between them. The data derive from a study of human T cells and chemical hapten exposure. As to time point: patch test 2, 6 weeks after DPC sensitization. Treatment indicated: therapeutic diphenylcyclopropenone sensitization with weekly scalp DPC. TCRdb used MiXCR to reprocess the RACE reads, holding one entry per CDR3 protein. The sample includes 100,000 or so distinct CDR3 sequences, roughly 11% seen only once; the top ten take 2.2%.

The chain joins TRBV10-2 to TRBJ1-4; D remains unclear. The sequence was collected from a middle-aged man with alopecia areata. Some clones in this sample may be carry-over from other donors' samples. The specimen was whole blood, collected in connection with sensitization to the hapten diphenylcyclopropenone (DPC). The CDR3 coding sequence is TGCGCCAGCAGTGTGGCAGGCTTCAATGAAAAACTGTTTTTT. It specifies CASSVAGFNEKLFF.